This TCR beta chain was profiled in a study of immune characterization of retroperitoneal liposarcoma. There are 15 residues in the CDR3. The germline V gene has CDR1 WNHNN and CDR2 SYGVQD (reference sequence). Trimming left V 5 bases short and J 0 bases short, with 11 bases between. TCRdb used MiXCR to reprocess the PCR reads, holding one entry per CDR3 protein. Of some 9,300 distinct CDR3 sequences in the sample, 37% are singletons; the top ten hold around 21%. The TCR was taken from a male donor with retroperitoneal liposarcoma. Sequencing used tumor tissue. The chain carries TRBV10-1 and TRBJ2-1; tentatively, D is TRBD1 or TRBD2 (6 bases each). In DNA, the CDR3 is TGCGCCAGCAGTCGGAGGGGGAGCTCCTACAATGAGCAGTTCTTC. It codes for CASSRRGSSYNEQFF.